Listed here are 7 T cell receptor beta chains from one sample, sequenced in a study of cytomegalovirus exposure and HLA in healthy donors. PCR employed 60 Vbeta and 13 Jbeta primers. The table came from immunoSEQ multiplex PCR; TCRdb's copy has only in-frame clones and leaves some out. The sample carries some 150,000 clones, more than 75% recorded once. Input material: PBMCs. All receptors derive from a male donor in good health and CMV-seronegative.

This clone occurred a few times. The chain joins TRBV19 to TRBJ1-6; D ambiguous. Deletions cut 9 bases from V and 0 bases from J, with 12 bases between. Germline values: CDR1 LNHDA, CDR2 SQIVND (reference sequence). This CDR3 region has 15 residues. CDR3 bases: TGTGCCAGAGGAGGCAGTAGCTCCTATAATTCACCCCTCCACTTT. Its protein product is CARGGSSSYNSPLHF.

The CDR3 region has the DNA TGTGCCAGCAGCGCTATTACCGGGACAGGGGGCGGCTATGGCTACACCTTC. It encodes CASSAITGTGGGYGYTF. The rearrangement links TRBV5-4 to TRBJ1-2; 12 bases align to TRBD1. V lost 4 bases to trimming and J lost 4 bases; unmatched junction nucleotides: 11. Per germline, CDR1 SGHNT and CDR2 YYREEE (reference sequence). The CDR3 has 17 amino acids.

J is TRBJ2-5 and V is TRBV5-1; the match to TRBD2 covers 9 bases. The CDR3 runs 16 residues. Germline CDR1 is SGHRS and CDR2 is YFSETQ. V gave up 1 base and J gave up 5 bases; unmatched junction bases: 9. The CDR3 loop reads CASSLNGGGAGETQYF. DNA of the CDR3: TGCGCCAGCAGCTTGAACGGCGGGGGGGCGGGGGAGACCCAGTACTTC. Using reference TRBV5-1 and TRBJ2-5 for the parts outside the CDR3, the full variable domain is KAGVTQTPRYLIKTRGQQVTLSCSPISGHRSVSWYQQTPGQGLQFLFEYFSETQRNKGNFPGRFSGRQFSNSRSEMNVSTLELGDSALYLCASSLNGGGAGETQYFGPGTRLLVL.

This rearrangement joins TRBV4-2 to TRBJ2-1; no reliable D call. Germline V gene data show CDR1 as LGHNA and CDR2 as YNFKEQ. V shed 0 bases and J shed 0 bases, with 9 bases lying between them. This CDR3 is 16 amino acids long. CDR3 bases: TGTGCCAGCAGCCAAGAGACTGGAAGCTCCTACAATGAGCAGTTCTTC. It codes for CASSQETGSSYNEQFF.

This sequence joins TRBV27 and TRBJ1-3; D ambiguous. The V end was cut by 5 bases, the J end by 6 bases, with 14 bases between. The CDR3 sequence is 14 residues long. Germline V gene data show CDR1 as MNHEY and CDR2 as SMNVEV (reference sequence). As DNA, the CDR3 is TGTGCCAGCAGTAGGAACGCCCAGGAAAACACCATATATTTT. Amino acid sequence: CASSRNAQENTIYF.

V usage is TRBV30 and J usage is TRBJ1-1, with TRBD1 matching over 10 bases. Trimming took 6 bases from V and 6 from J; bases not matched to a gene: 13. Germline CDR1 reads GTSNPN; CDR2 reads SVGIG (reference sequence). CDR3 size: 15 residues. This CDR3 reads CACHRPGQGRPEAFF. The CDR3 region has the DNA TGTGCCTGCCACCGACCGGGACAGGGGCGTCCTGAAGCTTTCTTT.

This clone was seen more than once but under ten times. The chain combines TRBV6-6 with TRBJ1-1, with D hard to call. This CDR3 is 12 amino acids long. Trimming pared 5 bases from V and 6 bases from J, leaving 10 bases between. Germline CDR1 is MNHNY and CDR2 is SVGAGI (reference sequence). DNA of the CDR3: TGTGCCAGCAGTATCGGGGTCCCTGAAGCTTTCTTT. It codes for CASSIGVPEAFF.